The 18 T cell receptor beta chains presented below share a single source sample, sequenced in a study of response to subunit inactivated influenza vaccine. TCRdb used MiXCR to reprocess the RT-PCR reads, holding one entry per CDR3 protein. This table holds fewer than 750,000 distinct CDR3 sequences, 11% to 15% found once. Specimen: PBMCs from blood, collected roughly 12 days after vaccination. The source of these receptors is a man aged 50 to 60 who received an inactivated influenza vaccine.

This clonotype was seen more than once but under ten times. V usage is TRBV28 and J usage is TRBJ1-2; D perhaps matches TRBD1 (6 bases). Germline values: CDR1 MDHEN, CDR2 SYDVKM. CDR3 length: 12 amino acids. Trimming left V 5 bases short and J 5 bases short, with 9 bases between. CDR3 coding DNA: TGTGCCAGCAGTACAGGGACGTATGGCTACACCTTC. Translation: CASSTGTYGYTF.

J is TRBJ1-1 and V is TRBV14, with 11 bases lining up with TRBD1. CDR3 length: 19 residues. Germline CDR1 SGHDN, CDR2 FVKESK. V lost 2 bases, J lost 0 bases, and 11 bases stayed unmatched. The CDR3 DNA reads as TGTGCCAGCAGCCAAAAAGCGGGGACAGGGGGTATCATGAACACTGAAGCTTTCTTT. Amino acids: CASSQKAGTGGIMNTEAFF.

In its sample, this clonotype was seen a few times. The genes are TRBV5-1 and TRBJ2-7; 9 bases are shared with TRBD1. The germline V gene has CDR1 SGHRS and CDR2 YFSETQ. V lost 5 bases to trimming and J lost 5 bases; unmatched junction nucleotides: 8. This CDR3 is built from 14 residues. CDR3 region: CASSSGTGYNEQYF. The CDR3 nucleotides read TGCGCCAGCAGTTCCGGGACAGGGTACAACGAGCAGTACTTC. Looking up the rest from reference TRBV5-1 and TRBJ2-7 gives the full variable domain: KAGVTQTPRYLIKTRGQQVTLSCSPISGHRSVSWYQQTPGQGLQFLFEYFSETQRNKGNFPGRFSGRQFSNSRSEMNVSTLELGDSALYLCASSSGTGYNEQYFGPGTRLTVT.

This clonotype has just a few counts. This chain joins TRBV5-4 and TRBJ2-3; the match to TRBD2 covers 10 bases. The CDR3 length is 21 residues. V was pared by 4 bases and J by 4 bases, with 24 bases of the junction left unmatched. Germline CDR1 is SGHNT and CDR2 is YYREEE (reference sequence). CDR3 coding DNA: TGTGCCAGCAGCGTCGCCCCTGGGACTAGCGTAGTAGGGGCAGTCGCAGATACGCAGTATTTT. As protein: CASSVAPGTSVVGAVADTQYF.

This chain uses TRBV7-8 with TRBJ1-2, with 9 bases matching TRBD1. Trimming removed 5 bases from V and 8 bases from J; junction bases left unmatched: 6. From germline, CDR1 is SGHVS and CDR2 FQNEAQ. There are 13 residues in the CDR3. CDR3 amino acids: CASSPRQGVGYTF. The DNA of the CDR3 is TGTGCCAGCAGCCCCAGACAGGGGGTCGGCTACACCTTC.

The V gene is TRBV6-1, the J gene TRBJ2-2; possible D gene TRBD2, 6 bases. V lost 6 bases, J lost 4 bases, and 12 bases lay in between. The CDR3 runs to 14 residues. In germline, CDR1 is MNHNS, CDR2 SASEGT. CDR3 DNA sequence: TGTGCCAGCAGACGGACTACTACCACCGGGGAGCTGTTTTTT. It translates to CASRRTTTTGELFF.

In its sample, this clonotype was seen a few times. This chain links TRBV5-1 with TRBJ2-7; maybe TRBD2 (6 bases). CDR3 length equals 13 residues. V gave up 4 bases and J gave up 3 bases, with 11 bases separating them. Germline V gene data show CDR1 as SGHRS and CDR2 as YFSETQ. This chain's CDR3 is CASSIQGGYEQYF. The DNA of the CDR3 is TGCGCCAGCAGCATTCAGGGAGGCTACGAGCAGTACTTC.

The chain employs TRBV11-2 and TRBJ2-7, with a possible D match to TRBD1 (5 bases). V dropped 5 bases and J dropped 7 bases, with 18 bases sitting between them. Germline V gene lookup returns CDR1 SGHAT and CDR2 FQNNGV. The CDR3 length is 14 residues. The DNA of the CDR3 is TGTGCCAGCAGCACAGGAAGGACGAAGAAGGAGCAGTACTTC. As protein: CASSTGRTKKEQYF.

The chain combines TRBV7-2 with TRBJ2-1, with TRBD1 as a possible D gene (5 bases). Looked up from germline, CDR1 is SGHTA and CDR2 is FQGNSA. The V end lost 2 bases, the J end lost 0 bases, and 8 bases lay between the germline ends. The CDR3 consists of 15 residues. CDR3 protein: CASSLSDSSYNEQFF. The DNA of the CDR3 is TGTGCCAGCAGCTTAAGCGACAGCTCCTACAATGAGCAGTTCTTC.

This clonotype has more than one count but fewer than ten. In DNA, the CDR3 is TGCAGCGTTGGGCCCTCAGGGGTTCCGGACACTGAAGCTTTCTTT. This translates into CSVGPSGVPDTEAFF. V and J are TRBV29-1 and TRBJ1-1, with D maybe TRBD1 (6 bases). The V end was cut by 4 bases, the J end by 3 bases, with 18 bases between. This CDR3 comprises 15 residues. The germline gives CDR1 SQVTM, CDR2 ANQGSEA.

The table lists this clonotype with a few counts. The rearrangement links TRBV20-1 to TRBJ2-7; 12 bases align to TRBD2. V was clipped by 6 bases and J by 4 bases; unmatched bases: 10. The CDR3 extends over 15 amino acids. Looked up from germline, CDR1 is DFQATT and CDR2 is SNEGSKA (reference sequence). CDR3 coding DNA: TGCAGTGCAGAAATACCGACTAGCGGGAGTTACGAGCAGTACTTC. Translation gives CSAEIPTSGSYEQYF.

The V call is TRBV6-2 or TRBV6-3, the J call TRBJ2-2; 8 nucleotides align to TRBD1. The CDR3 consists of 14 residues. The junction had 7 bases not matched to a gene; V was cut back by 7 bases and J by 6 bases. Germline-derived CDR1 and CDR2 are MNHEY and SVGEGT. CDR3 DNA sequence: TGTGCCAGCAATCCCCCAGGGGGCCCCGGGGAGCTGTTTTTT. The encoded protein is CASNPPGGPGELFF.

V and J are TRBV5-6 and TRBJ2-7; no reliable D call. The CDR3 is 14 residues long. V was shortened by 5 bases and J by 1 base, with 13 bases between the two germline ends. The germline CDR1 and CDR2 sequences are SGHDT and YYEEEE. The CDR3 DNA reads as TGTGCCAGCAGTTTCCTAGGACCTTCCTACGAGCAGTACTTC. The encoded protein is CASSFLGPSYEQYF.

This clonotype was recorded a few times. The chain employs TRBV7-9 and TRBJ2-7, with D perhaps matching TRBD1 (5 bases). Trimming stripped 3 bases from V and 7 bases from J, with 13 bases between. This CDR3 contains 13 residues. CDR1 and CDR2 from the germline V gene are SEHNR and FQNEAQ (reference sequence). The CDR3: CASSFSGSLEQYF. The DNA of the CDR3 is TGTGCCAGCAGCTTCTCAGGGTCTTTAGAGCAGTACTTC. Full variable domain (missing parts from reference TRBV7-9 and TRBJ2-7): DTGVSQNPRHKITKRGQNVTFRCDPISEHNRLYWYRQTLGQGPEFLTYFQNEAQLEKSRLLSDRFSAERPKGSFSTLEIQRTEQGDSAMYLCASSFSGSLEQYFGPGTRLTVT.

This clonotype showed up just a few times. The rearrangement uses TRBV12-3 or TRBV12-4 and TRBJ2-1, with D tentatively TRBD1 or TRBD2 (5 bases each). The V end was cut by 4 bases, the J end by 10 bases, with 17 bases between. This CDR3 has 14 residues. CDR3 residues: CASSSEGRVKEQFF. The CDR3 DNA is TGTGCCAGCAGTTCTGAGGGCAGGGTAAAAGAGCAGTTCTTC.

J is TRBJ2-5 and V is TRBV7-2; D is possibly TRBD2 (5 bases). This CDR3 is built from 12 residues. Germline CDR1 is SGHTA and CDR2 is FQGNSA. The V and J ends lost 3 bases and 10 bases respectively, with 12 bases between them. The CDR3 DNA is TGTGCCAGCAGCTTGAGCGGCTTTGACCAGTACTTC. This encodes CASSLSGFDQYF.

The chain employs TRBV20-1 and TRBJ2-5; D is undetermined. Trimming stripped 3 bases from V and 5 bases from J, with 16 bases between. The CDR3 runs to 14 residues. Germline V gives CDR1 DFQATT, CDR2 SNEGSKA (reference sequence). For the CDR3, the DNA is TGCAGTGCTAGGATCGGAACCCTCCGGGAGACCCAGTACTTC. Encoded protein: CSARIGTLRETQYF.

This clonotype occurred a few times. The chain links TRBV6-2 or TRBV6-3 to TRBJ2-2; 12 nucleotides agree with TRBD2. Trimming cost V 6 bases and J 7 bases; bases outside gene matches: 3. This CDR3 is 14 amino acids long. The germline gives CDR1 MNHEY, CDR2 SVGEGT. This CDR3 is CASSQGLAGGELFF. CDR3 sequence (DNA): TGTGCCAGCAGCCAGGGACTAGCGGGCGGGGAGCTGTTTTTT.